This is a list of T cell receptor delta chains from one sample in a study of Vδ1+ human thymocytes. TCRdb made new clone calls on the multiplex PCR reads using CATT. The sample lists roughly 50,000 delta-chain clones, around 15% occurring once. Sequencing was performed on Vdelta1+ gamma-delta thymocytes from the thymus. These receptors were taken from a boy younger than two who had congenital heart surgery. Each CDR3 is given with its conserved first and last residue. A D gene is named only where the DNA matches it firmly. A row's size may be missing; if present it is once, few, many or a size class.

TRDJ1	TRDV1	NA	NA	CALGDRGGLYTDKLIF	TGTGCTCTTGGGGACCGTGGGGGGCTCTACACCGATAAACTCATCTTT
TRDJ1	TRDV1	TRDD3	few	CALGESPFWGLVPDKLIF	TGTGCTCTTGGGGAATCCCCTTTCTGGGGGCTTGTGCCCGATAAACTCATCTTT
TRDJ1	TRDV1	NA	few	CALGERPSYRTGGSKAYTDKLIF	TGTGCTCTTGGGGAAAGGCCTTCCTACCGTACTGGGGGTTCCAAAGCGTACACCGATAAACTCATCTTT
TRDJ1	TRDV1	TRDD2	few	CALGEPSTSYEGGTRYTDKLIF	TGTGCTCTTGGGGAACCCTCCACTTCCTACGAGGGGGGGACCCGATACACCGATAAACTCATCTTT
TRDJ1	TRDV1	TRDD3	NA	CALAQEHGTGGYARGPDKLIF	TGTGCTCTTGCCCAGGAACACGGAACTGGGGGATACGCCAGGGGTCCCGATAAACTCATCTTT
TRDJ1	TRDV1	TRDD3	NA	CALGDPSSYTGGYGDKLIF	TGTGCTCTTGGGGACCCCTCTTCCTACACTGGGGGATACGGGGATAAACTCATCTTT
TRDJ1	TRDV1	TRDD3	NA	CALGTGTPYKTGGYLDKLIF	TGTGCTCTTGGGACCGGAACTCCCTACAAGACTGGGGGATACTTGGATAAACTCATCTTT
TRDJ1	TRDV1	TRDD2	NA	CALGEPFLRTADTDKLIF	TGTGCTCTTGGGGAACCCTTCCTACGTACTGCCGATACCGATAAACTCATCTTT
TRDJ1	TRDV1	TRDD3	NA	CALGDGRSWGTEYTDKLIF	TGTGCTCTTGGGGATGGACGCAGCTGGGGGACAGAGTACACCGATAAACTCATCTTT
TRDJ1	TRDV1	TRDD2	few	CALGEEYPSYFFDKLIF	TGTGCTCTTGGGGAAGAATACCCTTCCTACTTTTTCGATAAACTCATCTTT
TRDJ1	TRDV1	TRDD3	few	CALGAFELGDHGNKLIF	TGTGCTCTTGGGGCCTTCGAACTGGGGGACCATGGCAATAAACTCATCTTT
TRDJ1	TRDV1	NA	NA	CALHLKLTDKLIF	TGTGCTCTTCATTTGAAACTCACCGATAAACTCATCTTT
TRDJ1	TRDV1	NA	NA	CALGDPIRYGSTVKLIF	TGTGCTCTTGGGGACCCTATTCGCTACGGGAGTACCGTAAAACTCATCTTT
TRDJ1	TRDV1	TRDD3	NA	CALGELFPSGLGATYTDKLIF	TGTGCTCTTGGGGAACTATTCCCAAGCGGACTGGGGGCTACGTACACCGATAAACTCATCTTT
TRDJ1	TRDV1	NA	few	CALGEPLMGGLDKLIF	TGTGCTCTTGGGGAACCATTGATGGGGGGTCTCGATAAACTCATCTTT
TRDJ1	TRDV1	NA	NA	CALGLCPGLPTSGGPYTDKLIF	TGTGCTCTTGGGCTATGCCCTGGCCTTCCTACTTCTGGGGGACCGTACACCGATAAACTCATCTTT